The clone carrying this T cell receptor beta chain was counted at least ten times. Its antigen is as yet unknown. V was pared by 2 bases and J by 4 bases, with 2 bases of the junction left unmatched. The CDR3 extends over 14 amino acids. Germline V gives CDR1 SGHNT, CDR2 YYREEE (reference sequence). This sample was taken from a study of T cells after yellow fever vaccination. General study results and limits: From the bulk population, abundant clonotypes could contaminate and appear within FACS-sorted repertoires. Peaking on day 5 versus 15, the secondary response was faster but weaker. The CD4 compartment and the CD8 compartment contained a small share of clonotypes in common.

TCRdb re-analysed the 5' RACE reads in MiXCR, keeping a single row per CDR3 protein. The data contain hundreds of thousands of distinct CDR3 sequences, 12% of them singletons. The chain has TRBV5-4 and TRBJ2-1; 8 bases line up with TRBD2. This clonotype originated in a man aged 30-40 years who received the YFV17D yellow fever vaccine. Sequencing was performed on PBMCs, taken on the day of the yellow fever booster vaccination. CDR3 nucleotide sequence: TGTGCCAGCAGCTTAAGCGGGGGATACAATGAGCAGTTCTTC. Translating it yields CASSLSGGYNEQFF.